A selection of T cell receptor beta chains follows, all from one sample in a study of cytomegalovirus exposure and HLA in healthy donors. Clones were read by immunoSEQ multiplex PCR, and TCRdb kept only the in-frame ones, dropping some. The sample includes 140,000 to 150,000 clones, approximately 72% seen only once; the top ten take over 5%. Sequenced sample: PBMCs. Receptor source: an older woman in good health and CMV-seronegative. CDR3s leave out the opening cysteine and the closing phenylalanine or tryptophan.

j_call,v_call,cdr3_aa
TRBJ1-5,TRBV19,ASSISGTGRQPQH
TRBJ2-3,TRBV28,ASSLRLAGRTDTQY
TRBJ2-3,TRBV5-4,ASSSSGGPGSQY
TRBJ1-1,TRBV28,ASSSPSDRGTEAF
TRBJ1-6,TRBV6-5,ASSPTGTNSPLH
TRBJ1-5,TRBV5-1,ASSLDVDQPQH
TRBJ2-3,TRBV5-1,ASSWGLQGSTDTQY
TRBJ1-4,TRBV19,ASSTGMREKLF
TRBJ2-1,TRBV7-2,ASSISSLAPPQWNEQF
TRBJ2-5,TRBV7-8,ASTSSPGQGQETQY
TRBJ2-1,TRBV6-5,ASSYWREGNNEQF
TRBJ2-7,TRBV7-2,ASTPSHSSYEQY
TRBJ2-1,TRBV7-6,ASSLQQAPYNEQF
TRBJ2-1,TRBV28,ASSYNGGTLEQF
TRBJ1-1,TRBV5-4,ASSIWAVDTEAF
TRBJ1-2,TRBV5-4,ASSPGQQKRYT
TRBJ2-3,TRBV19,ASSIEGSGGADTQY
TRBJ2-1,TRBV6-1,ASSVLTLSEQF
TRBJ1-5,TRBV19,ASSPLTGNQPQH
TRBJ2-7,TRBV4-3,ASSQDSDRGLAGDPRSYEQY
TRBJ2-3,TRBV2,ASNFGGSGPDTQY
TRBJ1-1,TRBV1,TSSHSSLMNTEAF
TRBJ1-1,TRBV7-9,ASQGSLNTEAF
TRBJ2-2,TRBV7-9,ASSLKRRDAGELF
TRBJ1-2,TRBV5-4,ASSLVGHYGYT
TRBJ2-3,TRBV28,ASRGQGTDTQY
TRBJ2-7,TRBV2,ASTRQGGYEQY
TRBJ2-1,TRBV6-6,ASSYERGEYNEQF
TRBJ2-2,TRBV7-8,ASSFRTSGIGGELF
TRBJ1-6,TRBV10-3,AISSTAGGNSPLH
TRBJ1-5,TRBV11-1,ASSADHVNQPQH
NA,TRBV12-5,ASGGLAHSYEQY
TRBJ2-1,TRBV4-3,ASSQSPGLDPF
TRBJ2-1,TRBV28,ASSLVSPGSYNEQF
TRBJ1-5,TRBV6-1,ASSEGRGQGWPQH
TRBJ2-3,TRBV5-4,ASSLYGREDTQY
TRBJ1-1,TRBV19,ASSINSGTALNEAF
TRBJ1-1,TRBV18,ASSPGRHNTEAF
TRBJ2-7,TRBV5-4,ASSLGGTAGEQY
TRBJ2-3,TRBV7-2,ASSTDGAAGTDTQY
TRBJ2-1,TRBV29-1,SPAGTSVYNEQF
TRBJ1-3,TRBV7-2,ASSLSVRGTGNTIY
TRBJ2-1,TRBV6-1,ASSARQGRVHNEQF
TRBJ2-7,TRBV5-1,ASSLGLPGYEQY
TRBJ2-3,TRBV7-9,ASSPRTSGKQYTQY
TRBJ2-1,TRBV7-9,ASSQPRHNYNEQF
TRBJ2-3,TRBV27,AGRRTYQDTQY
TRBJ1-5,TRBV27,ASSLFGEAYQPQH
TRBJ1-2,TRBV7-6,ASSLRADEGYT
TRBJ2-5,TRBV2,ASSGGNLAGVETQY
TRBJ2-2,TRBV5-1,ASSHRTSGYTGELF